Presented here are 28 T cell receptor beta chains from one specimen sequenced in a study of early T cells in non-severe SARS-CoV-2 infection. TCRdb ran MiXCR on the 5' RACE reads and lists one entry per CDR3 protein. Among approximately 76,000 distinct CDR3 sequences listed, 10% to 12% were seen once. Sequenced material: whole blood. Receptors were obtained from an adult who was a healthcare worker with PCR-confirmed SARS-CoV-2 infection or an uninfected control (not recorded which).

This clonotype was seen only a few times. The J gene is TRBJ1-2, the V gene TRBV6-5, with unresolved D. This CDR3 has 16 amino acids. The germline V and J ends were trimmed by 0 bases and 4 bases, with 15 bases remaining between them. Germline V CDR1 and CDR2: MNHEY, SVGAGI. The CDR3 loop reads CASSYSSRIWGYGYTF. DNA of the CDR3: TGTGCCAGCAGTTACTCATCACGGATTTGGGGCTATGGCTACACCTTC.

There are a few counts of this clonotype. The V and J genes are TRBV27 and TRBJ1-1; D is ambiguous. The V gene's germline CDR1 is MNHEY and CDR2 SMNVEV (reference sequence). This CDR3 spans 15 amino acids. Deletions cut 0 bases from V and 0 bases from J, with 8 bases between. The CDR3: CASSLSWAMNTEAFF. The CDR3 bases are TGTGCCAGCAGTTTATCGTGGGCTATGAACACTGAAGCTTTCTTT.

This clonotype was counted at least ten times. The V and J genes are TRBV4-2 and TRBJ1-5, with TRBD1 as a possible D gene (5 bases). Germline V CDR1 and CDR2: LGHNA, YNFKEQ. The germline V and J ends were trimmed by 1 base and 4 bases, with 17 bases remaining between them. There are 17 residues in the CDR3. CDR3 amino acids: CASSQAVGDAGNQPQHF. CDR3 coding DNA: TGTGCCAGCAGCCAAGCGGTGGGGGACGCAGGGAATCAGCCCCAGCATTTT.

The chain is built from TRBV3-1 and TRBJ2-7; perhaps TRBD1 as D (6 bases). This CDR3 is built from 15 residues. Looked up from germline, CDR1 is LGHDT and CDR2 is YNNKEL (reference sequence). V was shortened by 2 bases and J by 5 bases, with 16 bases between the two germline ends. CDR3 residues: CASSQTASGAHEQYF. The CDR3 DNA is TGTGCCAGCAGCCAAACCGCCTCAGGGGCTCACGAGCAGTACTTC.

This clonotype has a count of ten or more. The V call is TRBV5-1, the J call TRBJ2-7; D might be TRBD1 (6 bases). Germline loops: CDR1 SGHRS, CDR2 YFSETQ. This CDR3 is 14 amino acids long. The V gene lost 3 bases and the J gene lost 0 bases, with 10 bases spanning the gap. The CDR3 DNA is TGCGCCAGCAGCTCCCAAGGGGGCTCCTACGAGCAGTACTTC. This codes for CASSSQGGSYEQYF.

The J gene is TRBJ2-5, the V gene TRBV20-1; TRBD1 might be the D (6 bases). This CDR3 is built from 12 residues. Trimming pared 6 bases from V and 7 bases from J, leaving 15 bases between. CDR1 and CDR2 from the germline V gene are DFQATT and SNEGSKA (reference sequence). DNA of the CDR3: TGCAGTGCATCCAGGGGTCAGCGGACCCAGTACTTC. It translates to CSASRGQRTQYF.

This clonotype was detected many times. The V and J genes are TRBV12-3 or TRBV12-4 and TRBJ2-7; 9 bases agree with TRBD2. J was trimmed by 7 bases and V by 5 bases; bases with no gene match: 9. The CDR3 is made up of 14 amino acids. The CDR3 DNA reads TGTGCCAGCAGTCAAGCGGGGGGCCTGAGGGAGCAGTACTTC. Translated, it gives CASSQAGGLREQYF.

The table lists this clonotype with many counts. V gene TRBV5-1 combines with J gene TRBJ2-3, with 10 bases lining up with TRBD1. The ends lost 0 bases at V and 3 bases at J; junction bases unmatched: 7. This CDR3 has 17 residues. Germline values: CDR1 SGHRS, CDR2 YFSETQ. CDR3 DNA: TGCGCCAGCAGCTTGGAAGTCGGGACAGGGGATACAGATACGCAGTATTTT. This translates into CASSLEVGTGDTDTQYF. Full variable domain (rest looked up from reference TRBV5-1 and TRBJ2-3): KAGVTQTPRYLIKTRGQQVTLSCSPISGHRSVSWYQQTPGQGLQFLFEYFSETQRNKGNFPGRFSGRQFSNSRSEMNVSTLELGDSALYLCASSLEVGTGDTDTQYFGPGTRLTVL.

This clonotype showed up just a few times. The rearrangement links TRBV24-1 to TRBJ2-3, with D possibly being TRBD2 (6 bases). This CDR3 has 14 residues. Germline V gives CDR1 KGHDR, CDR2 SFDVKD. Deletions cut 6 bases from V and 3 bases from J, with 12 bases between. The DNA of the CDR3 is TGTGCCACCAGTCCGTCCGGGGGAACAGATACGCAGTATTTT. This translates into CATSPSGGTDTQYF.

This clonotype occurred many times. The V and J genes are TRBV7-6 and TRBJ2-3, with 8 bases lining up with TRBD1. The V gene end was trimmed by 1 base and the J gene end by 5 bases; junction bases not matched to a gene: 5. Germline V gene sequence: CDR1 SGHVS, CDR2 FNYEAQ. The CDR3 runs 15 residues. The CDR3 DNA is TGTGCCAGCAGCTTAGGACAGGGGATGGGAGATACGCAGTATTTT. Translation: CASSLGQGMGDTQYF.

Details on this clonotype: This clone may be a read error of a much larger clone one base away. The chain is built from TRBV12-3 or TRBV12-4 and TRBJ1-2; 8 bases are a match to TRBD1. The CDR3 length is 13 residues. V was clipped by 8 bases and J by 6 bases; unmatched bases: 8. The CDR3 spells CASGLGQGDGYTF. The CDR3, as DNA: TGTGCCAGCGGACTAGGACAGGGTGATGGCTACACCTTC.

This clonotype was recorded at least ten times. The CDR3 sequence: CSARGPDSLEQYF. CDR3 in DNA: TGCAGTGCTAGAGGGCCGGACAGCCTAGAGCAGTACTTC. The rearrangement joins TRBV20-1 to TRBJ2-7; maybe TRBD1 (6 bases). V lost 1 base and J lost 7, with 14 bases in between. The CDR3 contains 13 residues. Germline-derived CDR1 and CDR2 are DFQATT and SNEGSKA (reference sequence).

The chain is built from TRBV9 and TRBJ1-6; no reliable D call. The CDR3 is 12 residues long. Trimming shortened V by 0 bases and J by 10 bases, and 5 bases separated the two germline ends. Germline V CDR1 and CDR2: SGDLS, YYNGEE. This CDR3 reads CASSVASSPLHF. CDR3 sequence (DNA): TGTGCCAGCAGCGTAGCTTCGTCACCCCTCCACTTT. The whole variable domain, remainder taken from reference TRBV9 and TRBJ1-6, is DSGVTQTPKHLITATGQRVTLRCSPRSGDLSVYWYQQSLDQGLQFLIQYYNGEERAKGNILERFSAQQFPDLHSELNLSSLELGDSALYFCASSVASSPLHFGNGTRLTVT.

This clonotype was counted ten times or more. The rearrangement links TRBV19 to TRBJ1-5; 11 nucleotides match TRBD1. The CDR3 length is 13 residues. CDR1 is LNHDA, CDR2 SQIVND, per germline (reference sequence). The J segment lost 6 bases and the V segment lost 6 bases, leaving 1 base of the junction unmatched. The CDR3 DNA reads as TGTGCCAGTAGGGACAGGGGGCGTCAGCCCCAGCATTTT. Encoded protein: CASRDRGRQPQHF. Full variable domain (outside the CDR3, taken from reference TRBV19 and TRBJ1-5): DGGITQSPKYLFRKEGQNVTLSCEQNLNHDAMYWYRQDPGQGLRLIYYSQIVNDFQKGDIAEGYSVSREKKESFPLTVTSAQKNPTAFYLCASRDRGRQPQHFGDGTRLSIL.

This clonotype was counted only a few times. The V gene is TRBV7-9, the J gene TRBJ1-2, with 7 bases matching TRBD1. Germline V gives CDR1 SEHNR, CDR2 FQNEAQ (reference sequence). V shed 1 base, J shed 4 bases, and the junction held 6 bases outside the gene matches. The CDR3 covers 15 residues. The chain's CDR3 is CASSLEAGQLYGYTF. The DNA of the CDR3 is TGTGCCAGCAGCTTAGAGGCGGGACAGCTCTATGGCTACACCTTC.

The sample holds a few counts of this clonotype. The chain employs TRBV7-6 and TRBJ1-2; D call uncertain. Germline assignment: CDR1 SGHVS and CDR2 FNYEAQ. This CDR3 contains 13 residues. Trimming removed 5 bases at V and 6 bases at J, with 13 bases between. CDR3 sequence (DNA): TGTGCCAGCAGCCCCCTCGGGCCACATGGCTACACCTTC. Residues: CASSPLGPHGYTF.

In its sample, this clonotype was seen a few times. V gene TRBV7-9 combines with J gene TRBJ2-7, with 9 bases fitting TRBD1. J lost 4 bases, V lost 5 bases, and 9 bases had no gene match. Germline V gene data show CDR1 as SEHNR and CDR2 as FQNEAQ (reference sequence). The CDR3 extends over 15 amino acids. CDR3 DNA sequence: TGTGCCAGCAGCAGCACCGGGACAGGGACTTACGAGCAGTACTTC. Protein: CASSSTGTGTYEQYF.

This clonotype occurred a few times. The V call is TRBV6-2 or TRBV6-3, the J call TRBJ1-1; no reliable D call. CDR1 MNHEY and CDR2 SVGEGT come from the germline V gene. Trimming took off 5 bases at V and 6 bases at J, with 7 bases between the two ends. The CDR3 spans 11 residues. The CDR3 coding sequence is TGTGCCAGCAGTACGCGGCCTGAAGCTTTCTTT. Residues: CASSTRPEAFF.

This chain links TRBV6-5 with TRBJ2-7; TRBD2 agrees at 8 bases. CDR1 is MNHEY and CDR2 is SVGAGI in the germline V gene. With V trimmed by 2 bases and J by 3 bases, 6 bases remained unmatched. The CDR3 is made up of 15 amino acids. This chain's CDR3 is CASSYSERGIYEQYF. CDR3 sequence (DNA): TGTGCCAGCAGTTACAGCGAGCGGGGGATCTACGAGCAGTACTTC.

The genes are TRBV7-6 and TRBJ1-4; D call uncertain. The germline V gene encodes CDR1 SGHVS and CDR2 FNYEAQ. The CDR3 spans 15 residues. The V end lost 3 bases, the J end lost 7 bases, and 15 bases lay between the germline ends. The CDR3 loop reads CASSLESSFGEKLFF. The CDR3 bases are TGTGCCAGCAGCTTGGAAAGCTCGTTCGGTGAAAAACTGTTTTTT.

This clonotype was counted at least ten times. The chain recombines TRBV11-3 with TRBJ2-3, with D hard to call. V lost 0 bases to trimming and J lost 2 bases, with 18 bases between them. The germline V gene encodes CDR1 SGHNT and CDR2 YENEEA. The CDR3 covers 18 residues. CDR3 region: CASSLDASGSRSTDTQYF. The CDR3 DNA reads TGTGCCAGCAGCTTAGATGCTTCGGGCAGTCGATCCACAGATACGCAGTATTTT.

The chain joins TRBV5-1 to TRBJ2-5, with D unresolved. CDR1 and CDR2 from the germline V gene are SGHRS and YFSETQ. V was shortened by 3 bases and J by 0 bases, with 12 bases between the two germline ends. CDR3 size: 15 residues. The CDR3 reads CASSSDGRYQETQYF. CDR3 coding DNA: TGCGCCAGCAGCTCGGACGGCAGATACCAAGAGACCCAGTACTTC.

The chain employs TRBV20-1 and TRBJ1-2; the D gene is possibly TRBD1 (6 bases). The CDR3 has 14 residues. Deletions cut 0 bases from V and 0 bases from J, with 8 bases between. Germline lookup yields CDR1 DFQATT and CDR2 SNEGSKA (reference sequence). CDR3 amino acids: CSAREQGANYGYTF. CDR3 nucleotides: TGCAGTGCTAGAGAACAGGGTGCTAACTATGGCTACACCTTC.

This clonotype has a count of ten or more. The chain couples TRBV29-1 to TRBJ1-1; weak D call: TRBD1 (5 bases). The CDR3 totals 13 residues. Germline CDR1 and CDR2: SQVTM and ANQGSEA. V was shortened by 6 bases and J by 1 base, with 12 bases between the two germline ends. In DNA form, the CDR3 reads TGCAGCGTCCGAAGAGGGGAGAACACTGAAGCTTTCTTT. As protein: CSVRRGENTEAFF.

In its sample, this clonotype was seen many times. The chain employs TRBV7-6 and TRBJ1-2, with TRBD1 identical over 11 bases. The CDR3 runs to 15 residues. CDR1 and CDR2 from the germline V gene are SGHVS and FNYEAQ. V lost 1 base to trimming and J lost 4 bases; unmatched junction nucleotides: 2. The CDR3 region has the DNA TGTGCCAGCAGCTTAGGGACAGGGGGCGGCTATGGCTACACCTTC. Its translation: CASSLGTGGGYGYTF.

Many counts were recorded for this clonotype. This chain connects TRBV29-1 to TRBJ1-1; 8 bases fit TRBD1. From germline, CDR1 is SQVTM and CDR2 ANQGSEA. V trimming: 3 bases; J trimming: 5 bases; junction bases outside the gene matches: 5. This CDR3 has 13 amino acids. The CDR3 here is CSVDKGQETEAFF. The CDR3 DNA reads TGCAGCGTTGATAAGGGACAGGAAACTGAAGCTTTCTTT.

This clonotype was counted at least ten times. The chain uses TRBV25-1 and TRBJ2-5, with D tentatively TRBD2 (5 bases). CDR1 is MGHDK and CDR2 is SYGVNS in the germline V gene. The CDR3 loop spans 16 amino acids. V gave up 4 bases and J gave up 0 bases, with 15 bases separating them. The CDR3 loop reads CASSGHLAPDQETQYF. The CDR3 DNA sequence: TGTGCCAGCAGTGGTCACCTAGCCCCAGACCAAGAGACCCAGTACTTC.

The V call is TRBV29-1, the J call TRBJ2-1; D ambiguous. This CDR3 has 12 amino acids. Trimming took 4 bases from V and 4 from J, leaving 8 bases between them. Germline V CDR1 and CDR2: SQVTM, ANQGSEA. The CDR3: CSVAIRYNEQFF. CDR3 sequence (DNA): TGCAGCGTTGCAATTAGATACAATGAGCAGTTCTTC.